This TCR beta chain was sequenced in a study of blood T cell repertoires in COVID-19. Study-level background: COVID-19 samples, acute and convalescent, were from the United States, Italy and Spain. Sample material is recorded as cDNA or gDNA derived from T cells, B-cell-depleted T cells, or PBMCs.

Germline trimming cut 2 bases from V and 0 bases from J; bases unmatched to any gene: 3. CDR1 is SNHLY, CDR2 FYNNEI, per germline. This CDR3 comprises 15 residues. In the original analysis: Amplified reference gene primers provided the basis for estimating nucleated cell counts. Data came from immunoSEQ multiplex PCR; TCRdb stores just in-frame clones and leaves some out. V and J calls and clone size are given by that table; D and trimming were obtained from the DNA. The sample has more than 85,000 clones, around 84% seen once; the top ten hold less than 3.5%. This receptor was obtained from a man aged 45 to 65 with active or convalescent COVID-19. The chain recombines TRBV2 with TRBJ2-7, with 8 bases matching TRBD2. The sample was peripheral blood. The CDR3 here is CASSERSGTSYEQYF. The CDR3 region has the DNA TGTGCCAGCAGTGAACGTAGCGGGACCTCCTACGAGCAGTACTTC.